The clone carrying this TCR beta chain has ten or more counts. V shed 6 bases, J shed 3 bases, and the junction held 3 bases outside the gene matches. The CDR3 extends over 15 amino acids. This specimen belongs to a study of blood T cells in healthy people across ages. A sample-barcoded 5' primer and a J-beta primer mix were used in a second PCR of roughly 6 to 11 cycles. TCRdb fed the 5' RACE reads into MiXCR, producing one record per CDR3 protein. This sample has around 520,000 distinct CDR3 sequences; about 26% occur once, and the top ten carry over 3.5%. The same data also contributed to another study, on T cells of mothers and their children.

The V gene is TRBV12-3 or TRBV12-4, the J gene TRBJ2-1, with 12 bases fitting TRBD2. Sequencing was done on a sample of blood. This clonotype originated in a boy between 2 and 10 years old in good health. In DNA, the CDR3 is TGTGCCAGCAGGCCACTAGCGGGAGGCTACAATGAGCAGTTCTTC. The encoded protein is CASRPLAGGYNEQFF.